This TCR beta chain was documented in a study of blood T cell repertoires in COVID-19. V shed 4 bases and J shed 0 bases, with 10 bases lying between them. Germline assignment: CDR1 SEHNR and CDR2 FQNEAQ (reference sequence). This CDR3 contains 14 residues. In terms of age and location, participants ranged from roughly 18 to 100 years and lived in approximately 26 US areas. The method was immunoSEQ multiplex PCR; TCRdb's version includes in-frame clones alone and lacks a portion of them. Of some 170,000 clones listed, 70% to 80% are singletons. J is TRBJ2-7 and V is TRBV7-9; D is perhaps TRBD1 (6 bases). The sequence was obtained from a woman aged 45-65 years who had recovered from COVID-19. The sample was PBMCs or T cells enriched from blood (not recorded which). Here the CDR3 reads CASSSDRSSYEQYF. The CDR3 nucleotides read TGTGCCAGCAGCTCCGACAGGAGCTCCTACGAGCAGTACTTC.